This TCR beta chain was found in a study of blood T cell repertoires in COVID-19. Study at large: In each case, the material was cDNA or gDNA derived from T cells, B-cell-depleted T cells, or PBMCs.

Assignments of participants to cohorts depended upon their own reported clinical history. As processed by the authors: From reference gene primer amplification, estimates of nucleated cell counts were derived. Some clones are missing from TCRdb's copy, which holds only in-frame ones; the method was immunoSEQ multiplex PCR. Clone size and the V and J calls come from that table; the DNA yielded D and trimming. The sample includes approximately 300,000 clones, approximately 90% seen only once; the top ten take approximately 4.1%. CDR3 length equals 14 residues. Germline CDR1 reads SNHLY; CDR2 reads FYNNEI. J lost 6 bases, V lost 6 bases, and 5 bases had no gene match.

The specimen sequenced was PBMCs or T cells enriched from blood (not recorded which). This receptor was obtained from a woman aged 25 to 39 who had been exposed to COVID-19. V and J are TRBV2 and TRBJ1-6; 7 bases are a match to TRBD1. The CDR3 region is CASRVTGFNSPLHF. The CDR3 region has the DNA TGTGCCAGCAGGGTGACAGGGTTTAATTCACCCCTCCACTTT.